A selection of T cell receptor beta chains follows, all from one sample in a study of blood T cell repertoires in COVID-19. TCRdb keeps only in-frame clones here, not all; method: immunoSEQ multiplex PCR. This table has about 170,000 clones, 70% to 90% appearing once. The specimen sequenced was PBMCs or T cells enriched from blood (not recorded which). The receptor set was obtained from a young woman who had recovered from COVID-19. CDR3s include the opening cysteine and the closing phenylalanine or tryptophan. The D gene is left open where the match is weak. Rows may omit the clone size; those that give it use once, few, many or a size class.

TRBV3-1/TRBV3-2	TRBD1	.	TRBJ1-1	CASSRQMGQKMNTEAFF	TGTGCCAGCAGCCGGCAGATGGGACAGAAAATGAACACTGAAGCTTTCTTT
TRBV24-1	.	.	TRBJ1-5	CATSPRQVDQPQHF	TGTGCCACCAGCCCGCGACAGGTGGATCAGCCCCAGCATTTT
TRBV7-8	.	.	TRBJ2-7	CASSPRGVSPYEQYF	TGTGCCAGCAGCCCCAGGGGGGTTTCCCCATACGAGCAGTACTTC
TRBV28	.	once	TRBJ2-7	CASTSPDSYEQYF	TGTGCCAGCACTTCCCCCGACAGCTACGAGCAGTACTTC
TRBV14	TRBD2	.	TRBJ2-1	CASSSGTSGSNEQFF	TGTGCCAGCAGCTCCGGGACTAGCGGATCCAATGAGCAGTTCTTC
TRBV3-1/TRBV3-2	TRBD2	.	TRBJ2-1	CASSQVGLAIFDEQFF	TGTGCCAGCAGCCAAGTGGGACTAGCAATCTTCGATGAGCAGTTCTTC
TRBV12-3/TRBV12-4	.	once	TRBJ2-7	CASSLTPNEQYF	TGTGCCAGCAGCCTCACACCCAACGAGCAGTACTTC
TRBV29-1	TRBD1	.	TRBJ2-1	CSVEQGAYNEQFF	TGCAGCGTTGAACAGGGGGCTTACAATGAGCAGTTCTTC
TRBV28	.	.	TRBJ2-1	CASSFLNSGNEQFF	TGTGCCAGCAGTTTCCTCAATAGCGGCAATGAGCAGTTCTTC
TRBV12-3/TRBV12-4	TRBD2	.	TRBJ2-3	CASSPNLAGGRYF	TGTGCCAGCAGTCCCAACTTAGCGGGGGGTCGGTATTTT
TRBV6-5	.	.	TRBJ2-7	CASRKPGHYEQYF	TGTGCCAGCAGAAAACCGGGACATTACGAGCAGTACTTC
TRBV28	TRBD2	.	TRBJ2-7	CASSLNGRGYEQYF	TGTGCCAGCAGTTTAAACGGGAGGGGCTACGAGCAGTACTTC
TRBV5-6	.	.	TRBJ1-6	CASSPRRGLRSPLHF	TGTGCCAGCAGCCCCCGGAGGGGCCTGCGGTCACCCCTCCACTTT
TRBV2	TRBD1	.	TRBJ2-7	CASKTMTGSYEQYF	TGTGCCAGCAAAACAATGACAGGGAGCTACGAGCAGTACTTC
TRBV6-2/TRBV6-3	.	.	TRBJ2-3	CASSYQGTDTQYF	TGTGCCAGCAGTTATCAGGGCACAGATACGCAGTATTTT
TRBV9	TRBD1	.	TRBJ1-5	CASSVGGDRGSNQPQHF	TGTGCCAGCAGCGTAGGGGGGGACAGGGGTAGCAATCAGCCCCAGCATTTT
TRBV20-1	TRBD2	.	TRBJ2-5	CSASRRESGETQYF	TGCAGTGCTAGTCGGCGGGAGTCAGGAGAGACCCAGTACTTC
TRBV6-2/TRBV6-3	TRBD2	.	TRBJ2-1	CASSLISGRNYNEQFF	TGTGCCAGCAGTTTGATTAGCGGGAGAAACTACAATGAGCAGTTCTTC
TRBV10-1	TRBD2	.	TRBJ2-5	CASSDLAGGGETQYF	TGCGCCAGCAGTGACCTAGCGGGAGGTGGGGAGACCCAGTACTTC
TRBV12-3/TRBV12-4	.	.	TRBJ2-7	CASSSRAWRQYF	TGTGCCAGCAGTTCCAGGGCCTGGCGGCAGTACTTC
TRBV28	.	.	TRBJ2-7	CASSFSSPRYEQYF	TGTGCCAGCAGTTTCTCCTCGCCGAGGTACGAGCAGTACTTC
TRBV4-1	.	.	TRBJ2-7	CASSARTSDPYEQYF	TGCGCCAGCAGCGCCCGGACTTCGGATCCCTACGAGCAGTACTTC
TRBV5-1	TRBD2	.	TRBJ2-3	CASSLGDSGRARDTQYF	TGCGCCAGCAGCTTGGGAGATAGCGGGAGGGCGAGGGATACGCAGTATTTT
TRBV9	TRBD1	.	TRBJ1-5	CASSPGGQPNQPQHF	TGTGCCAGCAGCCCAGGGGGACAGCCCAATCAGCCCCAGCATTTT
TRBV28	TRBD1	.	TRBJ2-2	CASSYLGTGGHTGELFF	TGTGCCAGCAGTTACCTTGGGACAGGGGGCCACACCGGGGAGCTGTTTTTT
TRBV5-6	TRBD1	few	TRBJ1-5	CASSSLDRDNQPQHF	TGTGCCAGCAGCTCACTAGACAGGGATAATCAGCCCCAGCATTTT
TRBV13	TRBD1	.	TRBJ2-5	CASSSPGGMETQYF	TGTGCCAGCAGCTCTCCAGGGGGCATGGAGACCCAGTACTTC
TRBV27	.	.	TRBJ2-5	CASSRRPQETQYF	TGTGCCAGCAGTCGCAGGCCCCAAGAGACCCAGTACTTC
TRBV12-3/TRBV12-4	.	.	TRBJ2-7	CASLSQGKQYF	TGTGCCAGCCTTAGTCAGGGTAAGCAGTACTTC
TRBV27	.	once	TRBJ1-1	CASWRNTEAFF	TGTGCCAGCTGGAGGAACACTGAAGCTTTCTTT
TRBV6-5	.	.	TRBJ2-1	CASIQAIEQFF	TGTGCCAGCATCCAGGCCATCGAGCAGTTCTTC
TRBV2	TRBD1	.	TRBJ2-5	CASGKDREETQYF	TGTGCCAGCGGGAAGGACAGGGAAGAGACCCAGTACTTC
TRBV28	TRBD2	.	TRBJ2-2	CASSLDRLAINTGELFF	TGTGCCAGCAGTTTGGACCGACTAGCGATCAACACCGGGGAGCTGTTTTTT
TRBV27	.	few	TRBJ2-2	CASSLSRAGAGELFF	TGTGCCAGCAGTTTATCCAGAGCCGGGGCCGGGGAGCTGTTTTTT
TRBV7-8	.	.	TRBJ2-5	CASSLVAWLLETQYF	TGTGCCAGCAGCTTAGTTGCCTGGCTTTTGGAGACCCAGTACTTC
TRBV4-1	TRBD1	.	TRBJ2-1	CASSQDPTGQVRNEQFF	TGCGCCAGCAGCCAAGATCCGACGGGACAGGTGAGAAATGAGCAGTTCTTC
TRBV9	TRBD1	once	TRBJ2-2	CASGQGNTGELFF	TGTGCCAGCGGACAGGGGAACACCGGGGAGCTGTTTTTT
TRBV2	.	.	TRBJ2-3	CASMGTSTDTQYF	TGTGCCAGCATGGGGACAAGCACAGATACGCAGTATTTT
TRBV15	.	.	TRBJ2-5	CATSRDSGLLPETQYF	TGTGCCACCAGCAGAGATAGTGGGCTCCTCCCAGAGACCCAGTACTTC
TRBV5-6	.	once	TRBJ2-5	CASSPTGHETQYF	TGTGCCAGCAGCCCAACAGGGCATGAGACCCAGTACTTC
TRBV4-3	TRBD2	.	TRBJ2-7	CASSQDLAGVSYEQYF	TGCGCCAGCAGCCAAGATTTAGCGGGAGTCTCCTACGAGCAGTACTTC
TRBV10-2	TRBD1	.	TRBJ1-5	CASSKDRVNQPQHF	TGCGCCAGCAGCAAGGACAGGGTAAATCAGCCCCAGCATTTT
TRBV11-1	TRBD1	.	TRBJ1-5	CASSLDRGQPQHF	TGTGCCAGCAGCTTAGACAGGGGTCAGCCCCAGCATTTT
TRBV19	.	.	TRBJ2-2	CASSIAPRGELFF	TGTGCCAGTAGTATAGCCCCTAGGGGGGAGCTGTTTTTT
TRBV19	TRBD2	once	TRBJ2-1	CASADGTSLYNEQFF	TGTGCCAGCGCGGATGGGACTAGTTTATACAATGAGCAGTTCTTC
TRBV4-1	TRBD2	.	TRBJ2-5	CASSQDEASGPQETQYF	TGCGCCAGCAGCCAAGATGAGGCTAGCGGGCCTCAAGAGACCCAGTACTTC
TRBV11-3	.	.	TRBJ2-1	CASSFGVPVINEQFF	TGTGCCAGCAGCTTCGGAGTTCCTGTCATCAATGAGCAGTTCTTC
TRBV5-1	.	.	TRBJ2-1	CASSLEGAPLYNEQFF	TGCGCCAGCAGCTTAGAAGGGGCCCCTCTTTACAATGAGCAGTTCTTC
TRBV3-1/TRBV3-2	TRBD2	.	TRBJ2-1	CASRLAGGPGNEQFF	TGTGCCAGCAGACTAGCGGGAGGGCCAGGGAATGAGCAGTTCTTC
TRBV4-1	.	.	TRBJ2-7	CASSQGTVGGSYEQYF	TGCGCCAGCAGCCAAGGAACGGTCGGAGGCTCCTACGAGCAGTACTTC
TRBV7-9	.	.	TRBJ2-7	CASSVRGDEQYF	TGTGCCAGCAGCGTCCGGGGAGACGAGCAGTACTTC
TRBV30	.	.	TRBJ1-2	CAWILGGALNGYTF	TGTGCCTGGATCCTCGGAGGGGCCCTCAATGGCTACACCTTC
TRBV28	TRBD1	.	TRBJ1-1	CASSLRGPTEAFF	TGTGCCAGCAGTTTGAGGGGGCCTACTGAAGCTTTCTTT
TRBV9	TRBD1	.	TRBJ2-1	CASSVAGQGHNEQFF	TGTGCCAGCAGCGTAGCAGGACAGGGGCACAATGAGCAGTTCTTC